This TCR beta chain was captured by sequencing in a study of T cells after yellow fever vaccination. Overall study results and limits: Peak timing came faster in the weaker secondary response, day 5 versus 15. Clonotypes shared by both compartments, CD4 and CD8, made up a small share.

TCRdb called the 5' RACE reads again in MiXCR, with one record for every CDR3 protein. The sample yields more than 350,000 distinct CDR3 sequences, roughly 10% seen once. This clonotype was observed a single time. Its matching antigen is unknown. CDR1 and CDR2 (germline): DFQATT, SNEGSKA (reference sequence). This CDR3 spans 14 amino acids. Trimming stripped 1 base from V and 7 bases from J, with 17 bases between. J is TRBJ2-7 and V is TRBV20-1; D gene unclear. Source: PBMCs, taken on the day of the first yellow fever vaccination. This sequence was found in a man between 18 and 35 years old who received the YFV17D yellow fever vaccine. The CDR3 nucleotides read TGCAGTGCTAGAGGGCCTTTAGTGGGCCTGGAGCAGTACTTC. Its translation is CSARGPLVGLEQYF.